One sample yielded the 31 T cell receptor beta chains listed below, sequenced in a study of human T cells and chemical hapten exposure. Time point of the sample: pre-sensitization, week 0. Treatment meaning: therapeutic diphenylcyclopropenone sensitization with weekly scalp DPC. TCRdb reanalysed the RACE reads using MiXCR and keeps one entry per CDR3 protein. Of over 300,000 distinct CDR3 sequences in the sample, approximately 5.1% were seen once. The starting material was whole blood, obtained in connection with sensitization to the hapten diphenylcyclopropenone (DPC). Receptor source: a woman in her forties or fifties with alopecia areata. Some clones in this sample may be carry-over from other donors' samples.

This clonotype was seen many times. This chain connects TRBV3-1 to TRBJ2-2; D perhaps matches TRBD2 (5 bases). With 1 base removed from V and 8 bases from J, the gap between germline ends came to 11 bases. CDR1 LGHDT and CDR2 YNNKEL come from the germline V gene (reference sequence). This CDR3 is built from 14 residues. The DNA of the CDR3 is TGTGCCAGCAGCCAAGGGTTAAGCGGAGGGGAGCTGTTTTTT. This encodes CASSQGLSGGELFF.

In its sample, this clonotype was seen many times. The gene calls are TRBV2 and TRBJ2-5, with 14 bases that match TRBD2. V lost 10 bases and J lost 5; bases outside the gene matches: 6. CDR3 length equals 14 residues. Germline-derived CDR1 and CDR2 are SNHLY and FYNNEI. The CDR3 bases are TGTGCCACGACTAGCGGGGGGGCTGTGGAGACCCAGTACTTC. Its protein product is CATTSGGAVETQYF.

This clonotype was seen a few times. The V and J genes are TRBV6-6 and TRBJ1-3; unclear D gene. Trimming stripped 8 bases from V and 7 bases from J, with 9 bases between. CDR1 and CDR2 (germline): MNHNY, SVGAGI (reference sequence). The CDR3 has 11 residues. DNA of the CDR3: TGTGCCAGCCGCGGTAGGAACACCATATATTTT. This sequence encodes CASRGRNTIYF.

This clonotype was picked up a small number of times. The chain uses TRBV6-6 and TRBJ2-1; 8 positions agree with TRBD1. The V gene end was trimmed by 2 bases and the J gene end by 4 bases; junction bases not matched to a gene: 10. This CDR3 contains 17 residues. Per the germline V gene, CDR1 is MNHNY and CDR2 is SVGAGI (reference sequence). For the CDR3, the DNA is TGTGCCAGCAGTTACATAGGGGGGACAGGTTCTTACAATGAGCAGTTCTTC. This translates into CASSYIGGTGSYNEQFF.

This clonotype was observed many times. The J gene is TRBJ2-3, the V gene TRBV12-3 or TRBV12-4; a possible D gene is TRBD1 (5 bases). This CDR3 spans 15 amino acids. Trimming cost V 6 bases and J 2 bases, with 15 bases left between them. The CDR3 here is CASRKQDIATDTQYF. Written as DNA, the CDR3 is TGTGCCAGCAGGAAACAGGACATTGCCACAGATACGCAGTATTTT.

This clonotype showed up many times. The genes are TRBV7-6 and TRBJ2-1; TRBD1 might be the D (5 bases). Germline V CDR1 and CDR2: SGHVS, FNYEAQ. The CDR3 consists of 12 residues. Trimming cost V 5 bases and J 8 bases, with 10 bases left between them. This chain's CDR3 is CASSPGFHEQFF. The CDR3 nucleotides are TGTGCCAGCAGCCCAGGGTTCCATGAGCAGTTCTTC.

This clonotype was recorded many times. The chain couples TRBV6-2 or TRBV6-3 to TRBJ2-7; 7 positions agree with TRBD2. CDR3 size: 17 residues. Germline values: CDR1 MNHEY, CDR2 SVGEGT. V gave up 0 bases and J gave up 3 bases; unmatched junction bases: 11. The CDR3 sequence is CASSYSFGGRELYEQYF. The CDR3 region has the DNA TGTGCCAGCAGTTACTCATTCGGCGGGAGAGAACTCTACGAGCAGTACTTC.

The table lists this clonotype with a few counts. This chain joins TRBV30 and TRBJ1-3; perhaps TRBD1 as D (5 bases). The germline V and J ends were trimmed by 6 bases and 4 bases, with 13 bases remaining between them. Germline lookup yields CDR1 GTSNPN and CDR2 SVGIG (reference sequence). This CDR3 contains 13 residues. This chain's CDR3 is CACFREAGNTIYF. The DNA for the CDR3 is TGTGCCTGCTTCAGGGAGGCCGGAAACACCATATATTTT.

This clonotype came up many times. J is TRBJ2-7 and V is TRBV5-1; 9 bases match TRBD2. The CDR3 runs 13 residues. CDR1 is SGHRS, CDR2 YFSETQ, per germline. V shed 6 bases, J shed 2 bases, and the junction held 3 bases outside the gene matches. CDR3 region: CASKAGGPYEQYF. In nucleotides, the CDR3 is TGCGCCAGCAAGGCGGGAGGGCCCTACGAGCAGTACTTC.

This clonotype was seen repeatedly, ten times or more. CDR3 sequence: CSASAGGYEQYF. The CDR3 DNA sequence: TGCAGTGCTAGTGCAGGGGGTTACGAGCAGTACTTC. The J gene is TRBJ2-7, the V gene TRBV20-1; TRBD1 aligns across 7 bases. This CDR3 region has 12 residues. With V trimmed by 3 bases and J by 4 bases, 3 bases remained unmatched. Germline-derived CDR1 and CDR2 are DFQATT and SNEGSKA (reference sequence).

This clonotype has a handful of counts. This chain joins TRBV6-1 and TRBJ1-5, with 8 bases fitting TRBD1. The V and J ends lost 4 bases and 6 bases, in that order; junction bases with no gene match: 5. The CDR3 extends over 14 amino acids. The germline gives CDR1 MNHNS, CDR2 SASEGT. The CDR3 here is CASSADRAVQPQHF. The CDR3 DNA reads TGTGCCAGCAGTGCGGACAGGGCGGTTCAGCCCCAGCATTTT.

This clonotype was picked up a small number of times. This chain uses TRBV5-4 with TRBJ2-7, with 16 bases fitting TRBD2. V shed 4 bases and J 0 bases; nucleotides not matched to a gene: 10. CDR1 is SGHNT, CDR2 YYREEE, per germline (reference sequence). This CDR3 region has 19 residues. Here the CDR3 DNA reads TGTGCCAGCAGCCCATTGAGGGGACTAGCGGGAGGGAGCTCCTACGAGCAGTACTTC. Encoded protein: CASSPLRGLAGGSSYEQYF.

This clonotype appeared a few times. The chain couples TRBV18 to TRBJ1-5; D gene ambiguous. V lost 6 bases to trimming and J lost 2 bases, with 14 bases between them. Per the germline V gene, CDR1 is KGHSH and CDR2 is LQKENI. The CDR3 consists of 15 residues. In DNA form, the CDR3 reads TGTGCCAGCTCCCGAGGAGGAAGGGGCAATCAGCCCCAGCATTTT. Amino acids: CASSRGGRGNQPQHF.

This clonotype appeared a few times. One junction end disagrees with the germline gene, perhaps due to a read error. The chain has TRBV5-1 and TRBJ1-2; D is uncertain. Germline assignment: CDR1 SGHRS and CDR2 YFSETQ. The CDR3 covers 9 residues. CDR3 region: CASSFAVAF. CDR3 coding DNA: TGCGCCAGCAGCTTCGCGGTGGCCTTC.

The chain is built from TRBV20-1 and TRBJ2-3, with TRBD2 matching 15 bases. The CDR3 runs 19 residues. CDR1 DFQATT and CDR2 SNEGSKA come from the germline V gene (reference sequence). V lost 4 bases to trimming and J lost 2 bases; unmatched junction nucleotides: 13. The CDR3 loop reads CSAISPGTSGRIYTDTQYF. CDR3 DNA: TGCAGTGCTATTTCCCCCGGGACTAGCGGGAGGATATACACAGATACGCAGTATTTT.

This clonotype was recorded only once. V and J are TRBV12-3 or TRBV12-4 and TRBJ2-2; 10 bases are shared with TRBD1. The CDR3 is made up of 13 amino acids. Trimming removed 11 bases from V and 6 bases from J; junction bases left unmatched: 6. CDR3 nucleotide sequence: TGTGCCGGCCGGGACAGGGGTGCCGGGGAGCTGTTTTTT. Encoded protein: CAGRDRGAGELFF.

This clonotype was seen at least ten times. This chain connects TRBV2 to TRBJ2-1; TRBD2 aligns across 9 bases. CDR1 is SNHLY and CDR2 is FYNNEI in the germline V gene. J was trimmed by 8 bases and V by 8 bases; bases with no gene match: 7. This CDR3 region has 13 residues. CDR3 in amino acids: CASRSGSYDEQFF. The CDR3 nucleotides read TGTGCCAGCCGTAGCGGGAGTTACGATGAGCAGTTCTTC.

This rearrangement joins TRBV21-1 to TRBJ2-7; TRBD2, the table's D call, was not compared with the DNA. TRBV21-1 is a pseudogene segment. The CDR3 totals 21 residues. CDR3 amino acids: CASSKERRGNLYGTSVYEQYF. DNA for the CDR3: TGTGCCAGCAGCAAAGAGCGCAGGGGGAATCTCTACGGGACTAGCGTTTACGAGCAGTACTTC.

Many counts were recorded for this clonotype. V is TRBV27 and J is TRBJ2-1; D possibly corresponds to TRBD2 (6 bases). The CDR3 loop spans 14 amino acids. Germline V CDR1 and CDR2: MNHEY, SMNVEV (reference sequence). The germline V and J ends were trimmed by 8 bases and 5 bases, with 16 bases remaining between them. The CDR3 bases are TGTGCCAGCCTTAGCGGACGGCGGAACAATGAGCAGTTCTTC. Translating it yields CASLSGRRNNEQFF.

This clonotype has at least ten counts. The chain joins TRBV5-6 to TRBJ2-3; possibly TRBD1 for D (6 bases). Trimming took 1 base from V and 1 from J, leaving 7 bases between them. The germline V gene encodes CDR1 SGHDT and CDR2 YYEEEE. This CDR3 has 14 residues. The CDR3 loop is CASSLPGGTDTQYF. The CDR3 DNA sequence: TGTGCCAGCAGCTTGCCAGGGGGCACAGATACGCAGTATTTT.

This clonotype was seen at least ten times. The rearrangement links TRBV5-1 to TRBJ2-5; tentative D call: TRBD1 (6 bases). Trimming stripped 0 bases from V and 2 bases from J, with 11 bases between. There are 15 residues in the CDR3. Germline V gene lookup returns CDR1 SGHRS and CDR2 YFSETQ. The CDR3 DNA follows: TGCGCCAGCAGCTTGGCTACGGACAGACAAGAGACCCAGTACTTC. Its translation is CASSLATDRQETQYF.

This chain joins TRBV12-3 or TRBV12-4 and TRBJ2-5, with 9 bases aligning to TRBD2. The CDR3 consists of 15 residues. The trim removed 4 bases at V and 1 base at J, leaving 4 bases unmatched. CDR3 region: CASSWASGIQETQYF. The CDR3 DNA sequence: TGTGCCAGCAGTTGGGCTAGCGGGATCCAAGAGACCCAGTACTTC.

This clonotype was counted between two and nine times. This chain uses TRBV12-3 or TRBV12-4 with TRBJ2-5; D perhaps matches TRBD1 (5 bases). V was cut by 7 bases and J by 1 base, with 16 bases left in between. The CDR3 is made up of 15 amino acids. The CDR3 DNA sequence: TGTGCCAGCAACAGTGCCTCAGGGTTCCAAGAGACCCAGTACTTC. Its protein product is CASNSASGFQETQYF.

The rearrangement joins TRBV18 to TRBJ2-3, with 7 nucleotides matching TRBD1. In germline, CDR1 is KGHSH, CDR2 LQKENI. V lost 4 bases and J lost 2; bases outside the gene matches: 6. This CDR3 is 15 amino acids long. Here the CDR3 reads CASSLSGGFTDTQYF. CDR3 coding DNA: TGTGCCAGCTCACTCTCAGGGGGATTCACAGATACGCAGTATTTT.

This clonotype has ten or more counts. J is TRBJ2-1 and V is TRBV6-2 or TRBV6-3; possibly TRBD1 for D (5 bases). CDR3 length: 14 amino acids. The V end was cut by 8 bases, the J end by 2 bases, with 13 bases between. Germline CDR1 MNHEY, CDR2 SVGEGT. CDR3 loop: CASVGSTAYNEQFF. CDR3 DNA: TGTGCCAGCGTTGGGTCGACAGCCTACAATGAGCAGTTCTTC.

This clonotype was seen ten or more times. This sequence joins TRBV7-2 and TRBJ2-5; D remains unclear. The V and J ends lost 3 bases and 2 bases respectively, with 7 bases between them. Germline-derived CDR1 and CDR2 are SGHTA and FQGNSA. This CDR3 has 13 residues. CDR3 sequence: CASSFGIQETQYF. Written as DNA, the CDR3 is TGTGCCAGCAGCTTTGGGATTCAAGAGACCCAGTACTTC.

This clonotype was seen at least ten times. This sequence joins TRBV27 and TRBJ2-5, with D perhaps matching TRBD1 (6 bases). The CDR3 length is 14 residues. V was shortened by 5 bases and J by 5 bases, with 15 bases between the two germline ends. Per germline, CDR1 MNHEY and CDR2 SMNVEV (reference sequence). The CDR3: CASSPTTGMETQYF. CDR3 bases: TGTGCCAGCAGTCCAACCACAGGGATGGAGACCCAGTACTTC.

This clonotype was observed a handful of times. The chain recombines TRBV14 with TRBJ1-1; 7 nucleotides align to TRBD1. The germline V gene has CDR1 SGHDN and CDR2 FVKESK. The CDR3 has 12 amino acids. The ends lost 4 bases at V and 8 bases at J; junction bases unmatched: 4. In DNA, the CDR3 is TGTGCCAGCAGCCTGACAGGGAAAGAAGCTTTCTTT. Its protein product is CASSLTGKEAFF.

This clonotype was picked up many times. This chain links TRBV12-3 or TRBV12-4 with TRBJ1-2; TRBD1 might be the D (6 bases). This CDR3 contains 14 residues. V shed 2 bases and J shed 8 bases, with 15 bases lying between them. The CDR3 here is CASSLTSGERGYTF. The CDR3 DNA follows: TGTGCCAGCAGTTTAACTTCAGGGGAGAGAGGCTACACCTTC.

This clonotype turned up a few times. This sequence joins TRBV4-1 and TRBJ2-2, with TRBD1 matching 11 bases. Germline V gene data show CDR1 as MGHRA and CDR2 as YSYEKL. This CDR3 comprises 16 residues. With V trimmed by 3 bases and J by 5 bases, 5 bases remained unmatched. CDR3 in DNA: TGCGCCAGCAGCCATTCCCGGGACAGGGGGACCGGGGAGCTGTTTTTT. Amino acid sequence: CASSHSRDRGTGELFF.

This clonotype was found many times. The junction does not match germline at one end; this may be a read error. V usage is TRBV12-3 or TRBV12-4 and J usage is TRBJ2-1; 10 bases agree with TRBD2. The CDR3 sequence is 13 residues long. The CDR3 region has the DNA TGTGCCAGCAGTCTAGCGGGGGAGTATGAGCAGTTCTTC. Amino acid sequence: CASSLAGEYEQFF.